The 20 T cell receptor beta chains below were found in one sample sequenced in a study of blood T cell repertoires in COVID-19. The protocol was immunoSEQ multiplex PCR, while the TCRdb copy is restricted to in-frame clones and leaves out a portion. The data hold more than 100,000 clones, with 84% observed a single time. Sequences were obtained from PBMCs or T cells enriched from blood (not recorded which). These receptors were taken from a woman between 25 and 40 years old who had recovered from COVID-19.

The chain is built from TRBV5-4 and TRBJ2-1, with 11 nucleotides matching TRBD2. Per the germline V gene, CDR1 is SGHNT and CDR2 is YYREEE (reference sequence). This CDR3 comprises 15 residues. Trimming took 4 bases from V and 6 from J; bases not matched to a gene: 6. CDR3 sequence (DNA): TGTGCCAGCAGCCAGACTAGCGGGAATGGCAATGAGCAGTTCTTC. It specifies CASSQTSGNGNEQFF.

The chain recombines TRBV7-8 with TRBJ1-3; D may be TRBD1 (5 bases). The CDR3 is made up of 18 amino acids. Germline loops: CDR1 SGHVS, CDR2 FQNEAQ. V shed 1 base and J shed 0 bases, with 16 bases lying between them. The CDR3 protein is CASSLGGGFGLSGNTIYF. The CDR3 nucleotides are TGTGCCAGCAGCTTAGGCGGGGGGTTCGGACTCTCTGGAAACACCATATATTTT.

V gene TRBV4-1 combines with J gene TRBJ2-1; D uncertain. This CDR3 spans 13 amino acids. Germline values: CDR1 MGHRA, CDR2 YSYEKL. V was shortened by 1 base and J by 4 bases, with 5 bases between the two germline ends. CDR3 nucleotide sequence: TGCGCCAGCAGCCAAGCTAGTTACAATGAGCAGTTCTTC. Its protein product is CASSQASYNEQFF.

The chain employs TRBV5-1 and TRBJ2-3, with 8 positions matching TRBD2. Trimming at V came to 0 bases and at J to 0 bases, leaving 3 bases not matched to a gene. CDR1 and CDR2 from the germline V gene are SGHRS and YFSETQ. This CDR3 spans 16 amino acids. CDR3 DNA: TGCGCCAGCAGCTTGGTTCTAGCGGGTAGCACAGATACGCAGTATTTT. It translates to CASSLVLAGSTDTQYF. Combining the CDR3 with reference TRBV5-1 and TRBJ2-3 gives the whole variable domain KAGVTQTPRYLIKTRGQQVTLSCSPISGHRSVSWYQQTPGQGLQFLFEYFSETQRNKGNFPGRFSGRQFSNSRSEMNVSTLELGDSALYLCASSLVLAGSTDTQYFGPGTRLTVL.

This chain joins TRBV28 and TRBJ1-3, with D uncertain. The CDR3 sequence is 12 residues long. Trimming removed 6 bases from V and 4 bases from J, with 7 bases in between. Germline CDR1 MDHEN, CDR2 SYDVKM. CDR3 loop: CASRTQGNTIYF. In DNA form, the CDR3 reads TGTGCCAGCAGAACACAGGGAAACACCATATATTTT.

The V call is TRBV7-2, the J call TRBJ2-7; D possibly corresponds to TRBD2 (5 bases). The CDR3 consists of 15 residues. V gave up 1 base and J gave up 2 bases, with 12 bases separating them. CDR1 and CDR2 (germline): SGHTA, FQGNSA. CDR3 nucleotide sequence: TGTGCCAGCAGCTTAGGCCCCCAGCGGACCTACGAGCAGTACTTC. It encodes CASSLGPQRTYEQYF.

The chain combines TRBV5-1 with TRBJ1-1, with TRBD1 matching over 7 bases. The trim removed 0 bases at V and 4 bases at J, leaving 6 bases unmatched. This CDR3 region has 15 residues. Per germline, CDR1 SGHRS and CDR2 YFSETQ. CDR3 amino acids: CASSLGQGGGTEAFF. DNA of the CDR3: TGCGCCAGCAGCTTGGGACAGGGCGGCGGCACTGAAGCTTTCTTT. The variable domain in full, with the rest retrieved from reference TRBV5-1 and TRBJ1-1, is KAGVTQTPRYLIKTRGQQVTLSCSPISGHRSVSWYQQTPGQGLQFLFEYFSETQRNKGNFPGRFSGRQFSNSRSEMNVSTLELGDSALYLCASSLGQGGGTEAFFGQGTRLTVV.

The chain is built from TRBV30 and TRBJ2-3, with a tentative D call TRBD2 (5 bases). V shed 3 bases and J shed 0 bases, with 10 bases lying between them. Germline CDR1 is GTSNPN and CDR2 is SVGIG (reference sequence). This CDR3 comprises 14 residues. As DNA, the CDR3 is TGTGCCTGGAGGGAGCGGACGAGCACAGATACGCAGTATTTT. Translated: CAWRERTSTDTQYF. The full variable domain, rest sourced from reference TRBV30 and TRBJ2-3, is SQTIHQWPATLVQPVGSPLSLECTVEGTSNPNLYWYRQAAGRGLQLLFYSVGIGQISSEVPQNLSASRPQDRQFILSSKKLLLSDSGFYLCAWRERTSTDTQYFGPGTRLTVL.

The chain combines TRBV7-9 with TRBJ1-1; 7 bases map to TRBD1. Germline V CDR1 and CDR2: SEHNR, FQNEAQ (reference sequence). The CDR3 consists of 15 residues. The J segment lost 1 base and the V segment lost 2 bases, leaving 4 bases of the junction unmatched. CDR3 coding DNA: TGTGCCAGCAGCTTATGGGGACAGCAGAACACTGAAGCTTTCTTT. Translation: CASSLWGQQNTEAFF.

The chain has TRBV6-6 and TRBJ2-2; TRBD2 matches at 7 bases. CDR1 and CDR2 from the germline V gene are MNHNY and SVGAGI (reference sequence). The length of the CDR3 is 16 residues. V dropped 0 bases and J dropped 5; count of bases not matched to a gene: 6. The CDR3 loop reads CASSYSAGVGTGELFF. The CDR3, as DNA: TGTGCCAGCAGTTACTCGGCGGGAGTAGGAACCGGGGAGCTGTTTTTT.

The gene calls are TRBV18 and TRBJ2-3, with D possibly TRBD2 on 6 matching bases. Germline lookup yields CDR1 KGHSH and CDR2 LQKENI. This CDR3 contains 15 residues. Trimming removed 4 bases from V and 1 base from J, with 12 bases in between. The CDR3 here is CASSRDFSGTDTQYF. For the CDR3, the DNA is TGTGCCAGCTCACGGGACTTCTCTGGCACAGATACGCAGTATTTT.

This clone was picked up one time. J is TRBJ1-6 and V is TRBV28; no firm D call. This CDR3 comprises 17 residues. Germline CDR1 and CDR2: MDHEN and SYDVKM. V was shortened by 7 bases and J by 0 bases, with 16 bases between the two germline ends. The CDR3 reads CASTRGYRSSYNSPLHF. For the CDR3, the DNA is TGTGCCAGCACCCGTGGGTACCGGAGCTCCTATAATTCACCCCTCCACTTT.

The V and J genes are TRBV7-9 and TRBJ1-1, with D possibly being TRBD1 (5 bases). The CDR3 contains 16 residues. V dropped 5 bases and J dropped 1 base, with 17 bases sitting between them. Germline CDR1 is SEHNR and CDR2 is FQNEAQ (reference sequence). For the CDR3, the DNA is TGTGCCAGCAGCCCCCGGGTGGGGCAGACGAACACTGAAGCTTTCTTT. Amino acid sequence: CASSPRVGQTNTEAFF.

The chain links TRBV29-1 to TRBJ1-2; a possible D gene is TRBD1 (6 bases). With 0 bases removed from V and 4 bases from J, the gap between germline ends came to 12 bases. The CDR3 has 14 amino acids. The germline V gene encodes CDR1 SQVTM and CDR2 ANQGSEA. CDR3 in DNA: TGCAGCGTTGAAGATCAGGGGCTTCGCTATGGCTACACCTTC. This encodes CSVEDQGLRYGYTF.

The V and J genes are TRBV30 and TRBJ1-3, with 8 positions matching TRBD1. This CDR3 region has 16 residues. Germline V gene data show CDR1 as GTSNPN and CDR2 as SVGIG (reference sequence). V lost 0 bases and J lost 5; bases outside the gene matches: 9. In DNA form, the CDR3 reads TGTGCCTGGAGTGTACCTGTGACAGGGGATAGAAACACCATATATTTT. Translated: CAWSVPVTGDRNTIYF.

This chain uses TRBV18 with TRBJ2-1; TRBD1 is a possible D gene (6 bases). CDR1 is KGHSH, CDR2 LQKENI, per germline. The CDR3 spans 14 residues. Trimming left V 5 bases short and J 6 bases short, with 14 bases between. The CDR3 DNA follows: TGTGCCAGCTCAACAAACAGGGTCGGCAATGAGCAGTTCTTC. Protein product: CASSTNRVGNEQFF. The variable domain in full, completed from reference TRBV18 and TRBJ2-1, reads NAGVMQNPRHLVRRRGQEARLRCSPMKGHSHVYWYRQLPEEGLKFMVYLQKENIIDESGMPKERFSAEFPKEGPSILRIQQVVRGDSAAYFCASSTNRVGNEQFFGPGTRLTVL.

The chain uses TRBV7-9 and TRBJ2-7; possible D gene TRBD2, 5 bases. Trimming left V 10 bases short and J 1 base short, with 17 bases between. CDR3 length equals 14 residues. Germline lookup yields CDR1 SEHNR and CDR2 FQNEAQ (reference sequence). DNA for the CDR3: TGTGCCACCGGCGGAGAGGGCGGATCCTACGAGCAGTACTTC. The encoded protein is CATGGEGGSYEQYF.

V gene TRBV6-4 combines with J gene TRBJ1-6; TRBD1 agrees at 8 bases. CDR3 length: 14 amino acids. Germline-derived CDR1 and CDR2 are MRHNA and SNTAGT. J was trimmed by 6 bases and V by 2 bases; bases with no gene match: 0. DNA for the CDR3: TGTGCCAGCAGTGACGGACAGGGTAATTCACCCCTCCACTTT. Translation gives CASSDGQGNSPLHF.

The chain couples TRBV3-1 (or the pseudogene TRBV3-2) to TRBJ1-1; 9 bases fit TRBD1. Germline loops: CDR1 LGHDT, CDR2 YNNKEL (reference sequence). V lost 2 bases and J lost 6; bases outside the gene matches: 1. CDR3 length equals 13 residues. The DNA for the CDR3 is TGTGCCAGCAGCCAAAGACAGGGGGCTGAAGCTTTCTTT. It translates to CASSQRQGAEAFF.

The chain uses TRBV5-1 and TRBJ1-1; 11 bases agree with TRBD1. The CDR3 runs 19 residues. Per germline, CDR1 SGHRS and CDR2 YFSETQ. Trimming cost V 4 bases and J 0 bases; bases outside gene matches: 14. CDR3 residues: CASSTEGSRDRGLNTEAFF. The CDR3 DNA reads as TGCGCCAGCAGCACTGAGGGGTCCCGGGACAGGGGGTTGAACACTGAAGCTTTCTTT.